This paragraph reports one T cell receptor (beta chain). The antigen remains undetermined. Repertoires were generated with immunoSEQ multiplex PCR, while TCRdb's copy carries only in-frame clones and drops some. The sample contains roughly 130,000 clones, around nine tenths of which appear only once. This specimen belongs to a study of identifying expanded T cells in peripheral blood. Study outcomes and limitations: Across healthy donors, higher total template counts meant significantly greater approximately two-week count variance.

Looked up from germline, CDR1 is LGHNA and CDR2 is YSLEER. The CDR3 is 16 amino acids. Losses at the gene ends were 4 bases for V and 5 bases for J; bases not matched to a gene: 9. The genes are TRBV4-3 and TRBJ1-4, with TRBD1 identical over 8 bases. The source of this sequence is a person between 18 and 75 years old in good health. The specimen sequenced was blood. The chain's CDR3 is CASSPHPDRGNEKLFF. DNA for the CDR3: TGCGCCAGCAGCCCGCATCCCGACAGGGGCAATGAAAAACTGTTTTTT.